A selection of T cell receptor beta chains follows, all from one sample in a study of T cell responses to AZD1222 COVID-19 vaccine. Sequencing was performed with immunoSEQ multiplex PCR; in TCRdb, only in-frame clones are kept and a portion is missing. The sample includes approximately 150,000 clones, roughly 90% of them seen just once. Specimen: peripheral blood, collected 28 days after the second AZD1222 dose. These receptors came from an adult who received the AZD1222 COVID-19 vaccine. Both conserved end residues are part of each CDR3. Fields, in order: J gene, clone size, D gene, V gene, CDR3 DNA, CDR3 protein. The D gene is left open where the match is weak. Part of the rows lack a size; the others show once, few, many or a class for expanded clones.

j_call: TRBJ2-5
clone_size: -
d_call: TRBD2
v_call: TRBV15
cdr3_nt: TGTGCCACCAGCAGACCGGGAGGTGGGAACCAAGAGACCCAGTACTTC
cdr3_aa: CATSRPGGGNQETQYF

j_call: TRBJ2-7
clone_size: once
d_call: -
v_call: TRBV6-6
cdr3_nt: TGTGCCAGCAGTTACTATTTGGGCGAGCAGTACTTC
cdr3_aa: CASSYYLGEQYF

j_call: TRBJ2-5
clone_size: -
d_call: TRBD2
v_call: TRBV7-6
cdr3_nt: TGTGCCAGCAGCTTCGGACTAGCGGTCGGAGAGACCCAGTACTTC
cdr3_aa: CASSFGLAVGETQYF

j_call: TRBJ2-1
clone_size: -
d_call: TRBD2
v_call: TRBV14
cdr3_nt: TGTGCCAGCAGCCAATTAGCGGGAGGAGCCTACAATGAGCAGTTCTTC
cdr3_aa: CASSQLAGGAYNEQFF

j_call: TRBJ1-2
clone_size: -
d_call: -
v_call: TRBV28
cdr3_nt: TGTGCCAGCAGTCTCAGGGGTTACGGCTACACCTTC
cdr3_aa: CASSLRGYGYTF

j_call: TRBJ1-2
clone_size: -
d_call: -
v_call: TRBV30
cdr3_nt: TGTGCCTGGAGTGCCGGTCCGGGCTATGGCTACACCTTC
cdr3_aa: CAWSAGPGYGYTF

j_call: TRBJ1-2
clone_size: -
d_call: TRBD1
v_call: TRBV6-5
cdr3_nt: TGTGCCAGCAGTTACTTCAGGGGGTCTGGCTACACCTTC
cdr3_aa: CASSYFRGSGYTF

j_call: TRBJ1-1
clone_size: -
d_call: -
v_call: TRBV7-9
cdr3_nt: TGTGCCAGCAGCCTCCGAGGGGGCACTGAAGCTTTCTTT
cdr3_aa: CASSLRGGTEAFF

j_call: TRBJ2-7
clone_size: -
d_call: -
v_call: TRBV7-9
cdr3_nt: TGTGCCAGCAGCTTAGGGGAATTTTCCTCCGACGGGCAGTACTTC
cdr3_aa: CASSLGEFSSDGQYF

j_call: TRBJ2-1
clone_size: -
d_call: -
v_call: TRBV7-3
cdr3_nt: TGTGCCAGCACCCTTGACGGGAGCAGCTACAATGAGCAGTTCTTC
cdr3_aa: CASTLDGSSYNEQFF

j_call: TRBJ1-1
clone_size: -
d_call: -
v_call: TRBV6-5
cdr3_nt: TGTGCCAGCAGTTACTTTGGACAGGAAGCTTTCTTT
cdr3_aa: CASSYFGQEAFF

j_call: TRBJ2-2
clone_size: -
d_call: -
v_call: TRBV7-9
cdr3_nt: TGTGCCAGCAACTCCCCCAGCGGAGGAGGGACCGGGGAGCTGTTTTTT
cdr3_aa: CASNSPSGGGTGELFF

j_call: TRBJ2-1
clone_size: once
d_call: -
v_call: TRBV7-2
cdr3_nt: TGTGCCAGCAGCTTATTTCGGCGGACCTTATACAATGAGCAGTTCTTC
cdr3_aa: CASSLFRRTLYNEQFF

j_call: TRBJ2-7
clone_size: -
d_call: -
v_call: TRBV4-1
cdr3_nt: TGCGCCAGCAGCCAAGAACAGGGAATCTCCTACGAGCAGTACTTC
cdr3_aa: CASSQEQGISYEQYF

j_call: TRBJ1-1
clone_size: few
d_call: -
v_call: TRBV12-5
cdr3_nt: TGTGCTAGTGGTTTGGGTTCGGGCAGACAGAACACTGAAGCTTTCTTT
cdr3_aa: CASGLGSGRQNTEAFF

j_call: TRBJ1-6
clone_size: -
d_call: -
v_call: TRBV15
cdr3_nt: TGTGCCACCAGCAGGAGCAGGGGCAGTAATTCACCCCTCCACTTT
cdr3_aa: CATSRSRGSNSPLHF

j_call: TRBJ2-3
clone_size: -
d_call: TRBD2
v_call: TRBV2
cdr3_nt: TGTGCCAGCAGTGGGACTAGCAGCAGCACAGATACGCAGTATTTT
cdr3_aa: CASSGTSSSTDTQYF

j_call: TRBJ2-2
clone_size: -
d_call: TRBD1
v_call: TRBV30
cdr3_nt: TGTGCCTGGGATCCACAGGGGGCGCCGAACACCGGGGAGCTGTTTTTT
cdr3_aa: CAWDPQGAPNTGELFF

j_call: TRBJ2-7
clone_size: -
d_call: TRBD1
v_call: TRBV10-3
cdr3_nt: TGTGCCATCAGTGAGTCAGGAGTTCGGTCAGGGGGCGCCTACGAGCAGTACTTC
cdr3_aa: CAISESGVRSGGAYEQYF

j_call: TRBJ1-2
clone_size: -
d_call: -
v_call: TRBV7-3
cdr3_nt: TGTGCCAGCAGCTTAAGTCCTGGGGTCTATGGCTACACCTTC
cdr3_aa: CASSLSPGVYGYTF

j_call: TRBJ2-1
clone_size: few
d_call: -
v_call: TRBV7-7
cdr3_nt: TGTGCTAGCAGCTTAACGGGATCCTCCTACAATGAGCAGTTCTTC
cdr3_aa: CASSLTGSSYNEQFF

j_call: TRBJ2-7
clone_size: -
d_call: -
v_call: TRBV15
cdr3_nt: TGTGCCACCAGACCTACGGGACGCCACGAGCAGTACTTC
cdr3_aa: CATRPTGRHEQYF

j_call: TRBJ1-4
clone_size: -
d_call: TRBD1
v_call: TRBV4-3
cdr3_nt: TGCGCCAGCAGCCAACTGCACAGGGGGCGGGCAACTAATGAAAAACTGTTTTTT
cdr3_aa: CASSQLHRGRATNEKLFF

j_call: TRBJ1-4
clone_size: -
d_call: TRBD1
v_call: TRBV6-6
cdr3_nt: TGTGCCAGCGGGACAGGGTTCGGTGAAAAACTGTTTTTT
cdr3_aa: CASGTGFGEKLFF

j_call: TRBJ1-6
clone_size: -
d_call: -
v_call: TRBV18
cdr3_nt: TGTGCCAGCTCCACAGATAATTCACCCCTCCACTTT
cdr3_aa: CASSTDNSPLHF

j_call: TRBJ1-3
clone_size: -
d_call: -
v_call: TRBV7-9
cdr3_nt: TGTGCCAGCAGCCCGGAGGCTGGAAACACCATATATTTT
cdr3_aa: CASSPEAGNTIYF

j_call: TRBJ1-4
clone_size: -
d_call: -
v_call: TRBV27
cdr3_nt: TGTGCCAGCAGTTATGGGGGCGGTGAAAAACTGTTTTTT
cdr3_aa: CASSYGGGEKLFF

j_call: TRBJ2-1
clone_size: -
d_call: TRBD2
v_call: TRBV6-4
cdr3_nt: TGTGCCAGCTCTTGGACTAGCGGCAATGAGCAGTTCTTC
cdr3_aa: CASSWTSGNEQFF

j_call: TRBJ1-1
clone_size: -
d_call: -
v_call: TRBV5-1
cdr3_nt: TGCGCCTCGCGGCCAGGGCTATCGGTGAACACTGAAGCTTTCTTT
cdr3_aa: CASRPGLSVNTEAFF

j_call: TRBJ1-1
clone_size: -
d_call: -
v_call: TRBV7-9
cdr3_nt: TGTGCCACCTTACGAGAAAGGCACACTGAAGCTTTCTTT
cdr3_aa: CATLRERHTEAFF

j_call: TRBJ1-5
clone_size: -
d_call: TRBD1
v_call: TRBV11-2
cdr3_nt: TGTGCCAGCAGCTTAGGACAGGGTCGTCATCAGCCCCAGCATTTT
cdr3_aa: CASSLGQGRHQPQHF

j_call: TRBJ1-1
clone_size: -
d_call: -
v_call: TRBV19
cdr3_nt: TGTGCCAGTAGTATGAACAGGAACACTGAAGCTTTCTTT
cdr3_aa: CASSMNRNTEAFF

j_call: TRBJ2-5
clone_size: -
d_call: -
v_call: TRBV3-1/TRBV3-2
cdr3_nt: TGTGCCAGCAGCCAAGAAGACTGGGGAGAGACCCAGTACTTC
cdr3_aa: CASSQEDWGETQYF

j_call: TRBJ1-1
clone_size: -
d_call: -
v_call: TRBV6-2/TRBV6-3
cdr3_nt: TGTGCCAGCAGCCCACTCAGGGGTTCGAACACTGAAGCTTTCTTT
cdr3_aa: CASSPLRGSNTEAFF

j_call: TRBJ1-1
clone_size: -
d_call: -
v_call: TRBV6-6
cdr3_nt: TGTGCCAGCAGTTACTCCCGACAGCAGAACACTGAAGCTTTCTTT
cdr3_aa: CASSYSRQQNTEAFF

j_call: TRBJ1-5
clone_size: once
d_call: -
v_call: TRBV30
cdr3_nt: TGTGCCTGGAGTAATAGGGGTATCGGCAATCAGCCCCAGCATTTT
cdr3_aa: CAWSNRGIGNQPQHF

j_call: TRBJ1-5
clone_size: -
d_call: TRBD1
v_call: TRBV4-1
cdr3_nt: TGCGCCAGCAGACCAGCTGACAGGGGCAATCAGCCCCAGCATTTT
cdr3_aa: CASRPADRGNQPQHF

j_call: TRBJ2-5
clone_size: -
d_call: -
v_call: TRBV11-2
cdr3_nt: TGTGCCAGCAGCTTAACGGTTTCGTACCAAGAGACCCAGTACTTC
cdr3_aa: CASSLTVSYQETQYF